The source of this T cell receptor beta chain is a study of shared clonotypes between healthy human individuals. DNA at around 190 ng, roughly 27,000 T cell genomes, went into sorted-subset replicate PCRs. The repertoire was sequenced with immunoSEQ multiplex PCR; TCRdb's copy has only in-frame clones and lacks some. The sample consists of some 630,000 clones, about two thirds of them appearing once. CD45RA+ naive and CD45RA-negative memory subsets were separated from CD4+ cells. The CDR3 runs to 13 residues. Germline CDR1 and CDR2: SGHAT and FQNNGV. The study's findings and limits: Depth was large, yet rarefaction showed that sorted-subset sequencing was incomplete.

This clone was found once. Its antigen is currently unknown. The sequencing input was memory CD4+ T cells sorted from blood. As to subset: CD45RA-negative fraction. This TCR was recovered from a woman between 25 and 40 years old in good health. The chain couples TRBV11-2 to TRBJ2-5; a possible D gene is TRBD2 (5 bases). The J call may not be correct, given that the DNA end is closer to TRBJ2-7. The CDR3 protein is CASSPGSDYEQYF. The CDR3 bases are TGTGCCAGCAGCCCGGGGAGCGACTACGAGCAGTACTTC.